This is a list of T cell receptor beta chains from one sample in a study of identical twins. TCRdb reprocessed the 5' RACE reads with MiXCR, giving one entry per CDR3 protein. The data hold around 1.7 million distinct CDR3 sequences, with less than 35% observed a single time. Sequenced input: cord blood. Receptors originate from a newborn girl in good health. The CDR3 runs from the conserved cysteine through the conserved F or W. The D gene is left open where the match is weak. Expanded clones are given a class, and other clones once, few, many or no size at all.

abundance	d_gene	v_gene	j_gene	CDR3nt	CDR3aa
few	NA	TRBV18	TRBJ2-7	TGTGCCAGCTCACCAACGGTTATTGTCGGTTACGAGCAGTACTTC	CASSPTVIVGYEQYF
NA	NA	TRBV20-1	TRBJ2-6	TGCAGTGCTAGATCCGAGACAGGGGCCAACGTCCTGACTTTC	CSARSETGANVLTF
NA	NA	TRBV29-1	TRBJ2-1	TGCAGCGTGACTGGTCCTTCCTACAATGAGCAGTTCTTC	CSVTGPSYNEQFF
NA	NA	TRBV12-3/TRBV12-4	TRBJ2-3	TGTGCCAGCAGTTTAATATTCGCAGATATGGAGTATTTT	CASSLIFADMEYF
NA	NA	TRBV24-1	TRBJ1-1	TGTGCCACCAGTGATTTGATTTGGGGGGCGAAGATGGTCACTGAAGCTTTCTTT	CATSDLIWGAKMVTEAFF
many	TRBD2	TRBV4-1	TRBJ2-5	TGCGCCAGCAGCCAAGATCAAGGACTAGCGTGGAAGACCCAGTACTTC	CASSQDQGLAWKTQYF
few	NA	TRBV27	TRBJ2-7	TGTGCCAGCAGTGCGCAGGGCCCTAACGACCTATCCTACGAGCAGTACTTC	CASSAQGPNDLSYEQYF
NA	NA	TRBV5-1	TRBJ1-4	TGCGCCAGCAGCTTGTTGGGGGCAAGAGAAAAACTGTTTTTT	CASSLLGAREKLFF
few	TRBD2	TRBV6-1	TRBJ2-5	TGTGCCAGCAGTGAGATAGCGGGACGGGAGACCCAGTACTTC	CASSEIAGRETQYF
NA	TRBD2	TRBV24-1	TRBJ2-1	TGTGCCACCAGTGTAAGGTCGGGAGGGCCGGGCAATGAGCAGTTCTTC	CATSVRSGGPGNEQFF
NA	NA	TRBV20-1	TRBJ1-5	TGCGGTGCCCCTGAGATCGAGGGGGGAAGGACATCCCCCAGACCAAGCAATCAGCCCCAGCATTTT	CGAPEIEGGRTSPRPSNQPQHF
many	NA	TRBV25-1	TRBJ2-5	TGTGCCAGCAGTACGCGGGTTCGGGAGACCCAGTACTTC	CASSTRVRETQYF
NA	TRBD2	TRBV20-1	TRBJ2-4	TGCAGTGCTAGAGGGCCCCTAACTAGCGAAGAGCAGTACTTC	CSARGPLTSEEQYF
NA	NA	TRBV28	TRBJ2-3	TGTGCCAGCAGCCCAGATACGCAGTCTTTT	CASSPDTQSF
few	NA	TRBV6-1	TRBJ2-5	TGTGCCAGCAGTGAAGAGGGGCGGTTGATCGGCCAAGAGACCCAGTACTTC	CASSEEGRLIGQETQYF
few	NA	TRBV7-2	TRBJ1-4	TGTGCCAGCAGCTTAGACAGTTCCGGTAGGGAAAAACTGTTTTTT	CASSLDSSGREKLFF
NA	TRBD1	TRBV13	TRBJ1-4	TGTGCCAGCAGCACCAGGGGGAAAACTAATGAAAAACTGTTTTTT	CASSTRGKTNEKLFF
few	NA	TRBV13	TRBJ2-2	TGTGCCAGCAGCTCGGACAGGAACACCGGGGAGCTGTTTTTT	CASSSDRNTGELFF
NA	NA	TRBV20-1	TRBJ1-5	TGCAGTGCTAGGGGGATGGGGTTTAGCAATCAGCCCCAGCATTTT	CSARGMGFSNQPQHF
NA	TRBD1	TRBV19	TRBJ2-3	TGTGCCAGTAGGAAACGACAGGGCGGAGATACGCAGTATTTT	CASRKRQGGDTQYF
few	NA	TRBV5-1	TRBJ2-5	TGCGCCAGCTACGCTCAAGAGACCCAGTACTTC	CASYAQETQYF
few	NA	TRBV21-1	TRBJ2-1	TGTGCCAGCAGCCTCTATTGGACTAGCGGGGCCAGCTCCTACAATGAGCAGTTCTTC	CASSLYWTSGASSYNEQFF
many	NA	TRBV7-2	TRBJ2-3	TGTGCCAGCAGCTTACGTCGGCTAATCCGGGCTAATACGCAGTATTTT	CASSLRRLIRANTQYF
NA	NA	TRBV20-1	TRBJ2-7	TGCAGTGCTAGGGGTAGGACGAGCTACAATGAGCAGTACTTC	CSARGRTSYNEQYF
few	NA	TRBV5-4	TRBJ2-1	TGTGCCAGCAGCCTGCCCTTGGGTGGGAGAGGGGCTAATGAGCAGTTCTTC	CASSLPLGGRGANEQFF
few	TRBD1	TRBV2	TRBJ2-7	TGTGCCAGCAGCGCTCGACAGGGGATGGACGAGCAGTACTTC	CASSARQGMDEQYF
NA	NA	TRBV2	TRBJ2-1	TGTGCCAGCAGTGGGGCGGGGGCTGAGTTCTTC	CASSGAGAEFF
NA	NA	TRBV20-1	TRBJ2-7	TGCAGTGCTAGAGATCAGGGCTACGCGGGGGCCTACAATGAGCAGTACTTC	CSARDQGYAGAYNEQYF
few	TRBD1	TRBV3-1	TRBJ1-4	TGTGCCAGCAGCTTACTCGGACAGGGGGAAGAAAAACTGTTTTTT	CASSLLGQGEEKLFF
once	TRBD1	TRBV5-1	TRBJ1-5	TGCGCCAGCAGCCCGACAGGGGGGCAGGCCCAGCATTTT	CASSPTGGQAQHF
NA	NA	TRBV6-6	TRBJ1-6	TGTGCCAGCAGTTACTCGGGGCCCTCAGTCGGTTCACCCCTCCACTTT	CASSYSGPSVGSPLHF
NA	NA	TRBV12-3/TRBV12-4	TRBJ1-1	TGTGCCAGCAGTTTAGATGGGGCTGAAGCTTTCTTT	CASSLDGAEAFF
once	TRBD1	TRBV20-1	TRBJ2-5	TGCAGTGCTAGAGACCGGACAGGGTTGAATGAGCAGTACTTC	CSARDRTGLNEQYF
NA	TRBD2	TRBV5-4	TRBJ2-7	TGTGCCAGCAGCCGGGCCCCGGGACTACCTTCCCACGAGCAGTACTTC	CASSRAPGLPSHEQYF
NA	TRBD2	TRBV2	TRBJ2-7	TGTGCCAGCAGTGTGCGGGGGGGAGCCTACGAGCAGTACTTC	CASSVRGGAYEQYF
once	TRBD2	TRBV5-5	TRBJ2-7	TGTGCCAGCAGCCTAATCACCGGGACTAGCTACTCCTACGAGCAGTACTTC	CASSLITGTSYSYEQYF
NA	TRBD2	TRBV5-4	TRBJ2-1	TGTGCCAGCAGCTTGGTTCGGGAGGGTTCCGGGAATGAGCAGTTCTTC	CASSLVREGSGNEQFF
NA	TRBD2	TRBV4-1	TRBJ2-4	TGCGCCAGCAGCCAATCCGCTAGCGGGGGTATTCGTTACAATGAGCAGTACTTC	CASSQSASGGIRYNEQYF
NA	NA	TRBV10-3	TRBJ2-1	TGTGCCATCCTTGGAAGGGGAAGTCGCTACGAGCAGTTCTTC	CAILGRGSRYEQFF
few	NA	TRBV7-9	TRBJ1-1	TGTGCCAGCAGCCCCCGGGGACCACGGGACACTGAAGCTTTCTTT	CASSPRGPRDTEAFF
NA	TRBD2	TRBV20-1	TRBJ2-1	TGCAGTGCCAATTACCTTAGCGGGGGGTCCTGCAATGAGCAGTTCTTC	CSANYLSGGSCNEQFF
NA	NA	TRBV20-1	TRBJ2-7	TGCAGTGCTAGACTAGCACTTCACTACGAGCAGTACTTC	CSARLALHYEQYF
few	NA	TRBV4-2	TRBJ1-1	TGTGCCAGCAGCAAGGGGTATAACACTGAAGCTTTCTTT	CASSKGYNTEAFF
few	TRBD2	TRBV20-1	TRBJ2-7	TGCAGTGCTAGCTTAGGACTAGCGGGAGGTCGGGAGCAGTACTTC	CSASLGLAGGREQYF
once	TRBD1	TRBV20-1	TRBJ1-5	TGCAGTGCGCCGGGACAGTGGAGTCAGCCCCAGCATTTT	CSAPGQWSQPQHF
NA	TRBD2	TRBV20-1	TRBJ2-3	TGCAGTGCCAATAGCGGGAGTGGGGCAGATACGCAGTATTTT	CSANSGSGADTQYF